These 12 T cell receptor beta chains came from one sample sequenced in a study of shared clonotypes between healthy human individuals. Sequenced by immunoSEQ multiplex PCR; TCRdb stores in-frame clones only, minus some. Here the sample spans around 1,000,000 clones, 77% being singletons. The sequencing input was memory CD4+ T cells from PBMCs. Regarding subset: CD45RA-negative fraction. Receptors originate from a man between 18 and 35 years old in good health. Some clones in this sample may be carry-over from other donors' samples.

The CDR3 DNA reads as TGTGCCAGCACCTCAGGGGGGAGCTCCTACAATGAGCAGTTCTTC. Its protein product is CASTSGGSSYNEQFF. This rearrangement joins TRBV7-2 to TRBJ2-1, with a tentative D call TRBD1 (7 bases). This CDR3 comprises 15 residues. V was clipped by 7 bases and J by 0 bases, with 13 bases between them. The germline V gene encodes CDR1 SGHTA and CDR2 FQGNSA.

J is TRBJ2-2 and V is TRBV9; 12 positions agree with TRBD2. V shed 4 bases, J shed 5 bases, and the junction held 3 bases outside the gene matches. Germline assignment: CDR1 SGDLS and CDR2 YYNGEE. The CDR3 is 15 amino acids. For the CDR3, the DNA is TGTGCCAGCAGCACCCTAGCGGGAGGGACCGGGGAGCTGTTTTTT. It encodes CASSTLAGGTGELFF. Looking up the rest from reference TRBV9 and TRBJ2-2 gives the full variable domain: DSGVTQTPKHLITATGQRVTLRCSPRSGDLSVYWYQQSLDQGLQFLIQYYNGEERAKGNILERFSAQQFPDLHSELNLSSLELGDSALYFCASSTLAGGTGELFFGEGSRLTVL.

This sequence joins TRBV4-1 and TRBJ1-4; no reliable D call. Trimming took off 1 base at V and 1 base at J, with 7 bases between the two ends. The CDR3 sequence is 15 residues long. CDR1 and CDR2 (germline): MGHRA, YSYEKL. The CDR3 bases are TGCGCCAGCAGCCAAGTAGCCGTAACTAATGAAAAACTGTTTTTT. This translates into CASSQVAVTNEKLFF.

The chain links TRBV5-1 to TRBJ2-1; 8 bases agree with TRBD2. Germline V lookup: CDR1 SGHRS, CDR2 YFSETQ. This CDR3 has 15 amino acids. Trimming removed 4 bases from V and 3 bases from J; junction bases left unmatched: 6. CDR3 coding DNA: TGCGCCAGCAGCCGGGAAGGGACTAGCTACAATGAGCAGTTCTTC. Translation gives CASSREGTSYNEQFF.

The chain employs TRBV18 and TRBJ2-5; possibly TRBD2 for D (5 bases). Trimming shortened V by 4 bases and J by 1 base, and 13 bases separated the two germline ends. This CDR3 region has 15 residues. The germline V gene has CDR1 KGHSH and CDR2 LQKENI. The CDR3 is CASSQLRGPQETQYF. The DNA for the CDR3 is TGTGCCAGCTCACAGCTCCGGGGTCCCCAAGAGACCCAGTACTTC.

This rearrangement joins TRBV28 to TRBJ1-5, with 8 nucleotides matching TRBD1. Germline V CDR1 and CDR2: MDHEN, SYDVKM. The CDR3 runs to 14 residues. Trimming at V came to 10 bases and at J to 0 bases, leaving 5 bases not matched to a gene. CDR3 amino acids: CATEQGDSNQPQHF. The CDR3 coding sequence is TGTGCCACCGAACAGGGGGATAGCAATCAGCCCCAGCATTTT.

This chain uses TRBV7-3 with TRBJ2-1; 8 positions match TRBD2. The CDR3 length is 13 residues. Trimming removed 5 bases from V and 10 bases from J; junction bases left unmatched: 7. The V gene's germline CDR1 is SGHTA and CDR2 FQGTGA. The CDR3 nucleotides read TGTGCCAGCAGCGCCGGGACTAGAGGGGAGCAGTTCTTC. This gives the protein CASSAGTRGEQFF.

The chain couples TRBV5-1 to TRBJ2-3; D may correspond to TRBD1 or TRBD2 (5 bases each). From germline, CDR1 is SGHRS and CDR2 YFSETQ. The CDR3 has 12 amino acids. Trimming pared 9 bases from V and 2 bases from J, leaving 10 bases between. The CDR3 reads CATRDLTDTQYF. DNA for the CDR3: TGCGCCACCCGGGACCTCACAGATACGCAGTATTTT.

This CDR3 is CASSETGTPYEQYF. CDR3 DNA sequence: TGTGCCAGCAGTGAGACAGGGACCCCCTACGAGCAGTACTTC. This sequence joins TRBV6-1 and TRBJ2-7, with 7 positions matching TRBD1. This CDR3 has 14 residues. Germline CDR1 is MNHNS and CDR2 is SASEGT. Trimming cost V 3 bases and J 2 bases; bases outside gene matches: 4.

V gene TRBV15 combines with J gene TRBJ1-1, with D perhaps TRBD1 (5 bases). The V and J ends lost 4 bases and 4 bases respectively, with 13 bases between them. The CDR3 extends over 14 amino acids. Germline V gives CDR1 LNHNV, CDR2 YYDKDF (reference sequence). The CDR3 DNA sequence: TGTGCCACCAGCATAGGCAGGGTAGGCACTGAAGCTTTCTTT. Translating gives CATSIGRVGTEAFF.

This sequence joins TRBV28 and TRBJ2-7; tentative D call: TRBD2 (5 bases). Germline V lookup: CDR1 MDHEN, CDR2 SYDVKM. The CDR3 covers 14 residues. Trimming removed 2 bases at V and 2 bases at J, with 10 bases between. CDR3 bases: TGTGCCAGCAGTTTACAAGGGAGCCCCTACGAGCAGTACTTC. As protein: CASSLQGSPYEQYF.

The chain couples TRBV2 to TRBJ2-3; 16 positions agree with TRBD2. From germline, CDR1 is SNHLY and CDR2 FYNNEI. J lost 1 base, V lost 6 bases, and 1 base had no gene match. This CDR3 comprises 16 residues. CDR3 in amino acids: CASRGTSGRGTDTQYF. The CDR3, as DNA: TGTGCCAGCAGGGGGACTAGCGGGAGGGGCACAGATACGCAGTATTTT.